The present T cell receptor beta chain was sequenced within a study of human T cells and chemical hapten exposure. Whole-study context: Per-sample TCR yield variability stemmed mainly from small pooled library volume differences.

Study-wide points: Those TCRs sitting above 1 in 1000 frequency stayed the same with DPC sensitization.

The CDR3 sequence is 13 residues long. Between the trimmed V and J ends, which lost 4 bases and 10 bases, there was a span of 15 bases. Germline CDR1 and CDR2: LGHDT and YNNKEL (reference sequence). Original methodology: Samples contained a median of roughly 99,000 TCRs, with a range of 23,224 to 690,600. TCRdb re-analysed the RACE reads in MiXCR, keeping a single row per CDR3 protein. The V and J calls and clone size are TCRdb's, not the authors'. The table records about 54,000 distinct CDR3 sequences, 8.5% to 10% of them present only once. This clonotype was seen only a few times. Antigen specificity is unknown. Described time point: patch test 2, 6 weeks after DPC sensitization. Treatment meaning: therapeutic diphenylcyclopropenone sensitization with weekly scalp DPC. Each donor was an alopecia patient between 18 and 70 years of age who qualified for DPC.

This clonotype was obtained from a woman between 50 and 59 years old with alopecia areata. Some clones in this sample may be carry-over from other donors' samples. The chain joins TRBV3-1 to TRBJ2-3, with no clear D. The sequences come from whole blood, collected in connection with sensitization to the hapten diphenylcyclopropenone (DPC). The CDR3 spells CASSPFLRTAQYF. CDR3 DNA: TGTGCCAGCAGCCCCTTCCTACGTACTGCGCAGTATTTT.